This T cell receptor beta chain was identified in a study of patients and donors after allogeneic stem cell transplantation. V was pared by 5 bases and J by 4 bases, with 11 bases between. The CDR3 extends over 13 amino acids. MiXCR, applied by TCRdb to the RT-PCR reads, yields one record per CDR3 protein. The profile shows around 200,000 distinct CDR3 sequences, over 30% of them singletons. The rearrangement uses TRBV12-3 or TRBV12-4 and TRBJ1-2; D is perhaps TRBD1 (6 bases). The sequence was collected from a human donor who was either an allogeneic HSCT recipient or a stem cell or donor lymphocyte infusion donor (not recorded which). It is not recorded whose cells these are; they may come from a transplant donor. What was sequenced was blood, either unsorted or a sorted T cell fraction (not recorded which). This chain's CDR3 is CASSLDSLYGYTF. For the CDR3, the DNA is TGTGCCAGCAGTCTGGACAGCCTCTATGGCTACACCTTC.